The 23 T cell receptor beta chains presented below share a single source sample, sequenced in a study of shared clonotypes between healthy human individuals. Using immunoSEQ multiplex PCR, the repertoire was profiled, and TCRdb retains in-frame clones only, with some absent. This repertoire shows under 300,000 clones, approximately 65% found once; its top ten account for over 8.5%. The specimen was memory CD4+ T cells sorted from blood. Subset in this sample: CD45RA-negative fraction. These receptors were collected from a man in his thirties or forties in good health.

This chain joins TRBV7-9 and TRBJ2-3; no clear D. V was pared by 1 base and J by 0 bases, with 8 bases between. The germline V gene has CDR1 SEHNR and CDR2 FQNEAQ (reference sequence). This CDR3 spans 15 amino acids. The CDR3 here is CASSLGRTSTDTQYF. The CDR3 coding sequence is TGTGCCAGCAGCTTAGGTAGAACTAGCACAGATACGCAGTATTTT.

This clone has more than one count but fewer than ten. This CDR3 reads CASSLAWTGIGEQYF. DNA of the CDR3: TGTGCCAGCAGCTTAGCCTGGACAGGGATTGGAGAGCAGTACTTC. The rearrangement uses TRBV7-2 and TRBJ2-7; TRBD1 aligns across 8 bases. J lost 7 bases, V lost 0 bases, and 8 bases had no gene match. The CDR3 runs to 15 residues. The germline gives CDR1 SGHTA, CDR2 FQGNSA. The full variable domain, its missing parts supplied by reference TRBV7-2 and TRBJ2-7, is GAGVSQSPSNKVTEKGKDVELRCDPISGHTALYWYRQSLGQGLEFLIYFQGNSAPDKSGLPSDRFSAERTGGSVSTLTIQRTQQEDSAVYLCASSLAWTGIGEQYFGPGTRLTVT.

J is TRBJ2-5 and V is TRBV5-5; TRBD2 matches at 7 bases. Germline CDR1 and CDR2: SGHKS and YYEKEE (reference sequence). V trimming: 7 bases; J trimming: 5 bases; junction bases outside the gene matches: 17. The CDR3 is 16 amino acids. CDR3 sequence reads: CASERLGGVLAETQYF. DNA of the CDR3: TGTGCCAGCGAACGTTTGGGGGGGGTCCTCGCGGAGACCCAGTACTTC.

This rearrangement joins TRBV2 to TRBJ1-5; D is perhaps TRBD1 (5 bases). V dropped 1 base and J dropped 4 bases, with 14 bases sitting between them. This CDR3 has 16 amino acids. Germline V lookup: CDR1 SNHLY, CDR2 FYNNEI. This CDR3 is CASSEGGLLGNQPQHF. The DNA of the CDR3 is TGTGCCAGCAGTGAAGGGGGACTCCTGGGAAATCAGCCCCAGCATTTT. Full variable domain (outside the CDR3, taken from reference TRBV2 and TRBJ1-5): EPEVTQTPSHQVTQMGQEVILRCVPISNHLYFYWYRQILGQKVEFLVSFYNNEISEKSEIFDDQFSVERPDGSNFTLKIRSTKLEDSAMYFCASSEGGLLGNQPQHFGDGTRLSIL.

V usage is TRBV27 and J usage is TRBJ1-2; possible D gene TRBD1, 6 bases. Trimming stripped 6 bases from V and 4 bases from J, with 12 bases between. Germline-derived CDR1 and CDR2 are MNHEY and SMNVEV (reference sequence). This CDR3 spans 13 amino acids. The CDR3 here is CASRRTGPYGYTF. The CDR3 DNA follows: TGTGCCAGCAGGCGAACAGGGCCCTATGGCTACACCTTC.

The chain combines TRBV6-1 with TRBJ2-2; 7 bases fit TRBD2. The CDR3 is 15 residues long. With V trimmed by 5 bases and J by 2 bases, 5 bases remained unmatched. The germline V gene has CDR1 MNHNS and CDR2 SASEGT. The CDR3 loop reads CASSFPAGNTGELFF. DNA of the CDR3: TGTGCCAGCAGTTTTCCAGCGGGAAACACCGGGGAGCTGTTTTTT.

The chain couples TRBV27 to TRBJ2-7, with 11 positions matching TRBD2. The germline V gene has CDR1 MNHEY and CDR2 SMNVEV (reference sequence). The V gene end was trimmed by 8 bases and the J gene end by 0 bases; junction bases not matched to a gene: 12. This CDR3 has 17 residues. CDR3 bases: TGTGCCAGCCGACATTCCGGGACTAGCGGTAGCTCCTACGAGCAGTACTTC. This encodes CASRHSGTSGSSYEQYF.

The CDR3 sequence is CASSLLNGNGYTF. CDR3 in DNA: TGTGCCAGCAGTTTATTAAACGGCAATGGCTACACCTTC. The V call is TRBV28, the J call TRBJ1-2; D gene ambiguous. This CDR3 has 13 amino acids. V shed 1 base and J shed 6 bases, with 9 bases lying between them. Germline CDR1 is MDHEN and CDR2 is SYDVKM.

This chain uses TRBV7-2 with TRBJ2-1; D possibly corresponds to TRBD2 (7 bases). The CDR3 has 13 residues. The germline gives CDR1 SGHTA, CDR2 FQGNSA. Trimming left V 8 bases short and J 9 bases short, with 17 bases between. Here the CDR3 reads CASGGGRGGEQFF. In nucleotides, the CDR3 is TGTGCCAGCGGTGGAGGGAGGGGGGGTGAGCAGTTCTTC.

The V and J genes are TRBV9 and TRBJ2-1, with 11 bases fitting TRBD2. Trimming removed 0 bases from V and 10 bases from J; junction bases left unmatched: 9. CDR3 length: 16 residues. The germline V gene encodes CDR1 SGDLS and CDR2 YYNGEE. CDR3 sequence reads: CASSVETSGRLTEQFF. CDR3 DNA: TGTGCCAGCAGCGTAGAAACTAGCGGGAGACTGACGGAGCAGTTCTTC.

The J gene is TRBJ2-1, the V gene TRBV2; 7 nucleotides align to TRBD1. CDR1 is SNHLY and CDR2 is FYNNEI in the germline V gene. CDR3 length equals 15 residues. V trimming: 3 bases; J trimming: 0 bases; junction bases outside the gene matches: 2. The CDR3 protein is CASSERTGSYNEQFF. In DNA form, the CDR3 reads TGTGCCAGCAGTGAGAGGACAGGCTCCTACAATGAGCAGTTCTTC.

This clone was detected a few times. This chain links TRBV5-1 with TRBJ2-7; the D is unclear. CDR1 and CDR2 from the germline V gene are SGHRS and YFSETQ. V shed 4 bases and J shed 5 bases, with 16 bases lying between them. The length of the CDR3 is 14 residues. The CDR3 region is CASSPEHRKHEQYF. As DNA, the CDR3 is TGCGCCAGCAGCCCTGAGCACAGAAAACACGAGCAGTACTTC.

The J gene is TRBJ2-1, the V gene TRBV7-9; no clear D gene. Deletions cut 6 bases from V and 12 bases from J, with 12 bases between. Per the germline V gene, CDR1 is SEHNR and CDR2 is FQNEAQ (reference sequence). The CDR3 covers 11 residues. DNA for the CDR3: TGTGCCAGCAGTGCTTTAGTTAGGCAGTTCTTC. This translates into CASSALVRQFF.

This clone turned up a few times. An end of the junction differs from the germline gene, which may be a read error. V gene TRBV7-7 combines with J gene TRBJ1-1; 9 bases fit TRBD1. The CDR3 runs to 13 residues. Germline V gene sequence: CDR1 SSHAT, CDR2 FNYEAQ (reference sequence). CDR3 in DNA: TGTGCTAGCAGCGTCGGGACAGGGACTGAAGCTTTCTTT. It codes for CASSVGTGTEAFF. Full variable domain (outside the CDR3, taken from reference TRBV7-7 and TRBJ1-1): GAGVSQSPRYKVTKRGQDVTLRCDPISSHATLYWYQQALGQGPEFLTYFNYEAQPDKSGLPSDRFSAERPEGSISTLTIQRTEQRDSAMYRCASSVGTGTEAFFGQGTRLTVV.

This clone was seen just once. The chain combines TRBV15 with TRBJ1-1, with 7 bases aligning to TRBD1. The length of the CDR3 is 17 residues. V lost 5 bases and J lost 4; bases outside the gene matches: 16. CDR1 and CDR2 from the germline V gene are LNHNV and YYDKDF (reference sequence). The CDR3 here is CATSGKRDQGVITEAFF. CDR3 bases: TGTGCCACCAGCGGCAAGAGGGATCAGGGGGTAATCACTGAAGCTTTCTTT.

CDR3 in amino acids: CASSVTRDNYGYTF. CDR3 in DNA: TGTGCCAGCAGTGTGACCCGGGACAACTATGGCTACACCTTC. The chain has TRBV6-1 and TRBJ1-2; perhaps TRBD1 as D (5 bases). The CDR3 runs 14 residues. Trimming removed 4 bases at V and 2 bases at J, with 11 bases between. Germline V gene lookup returns CDR1 MNHNS and CDR2 SASEGT.

V usage is TRBV4-3 and J usage is TRBJ2-2; D is perhaps TRBD1 or TRBD2 (5 bases each). V was clipped by 4 bases and J by 5 bases, with 11 bases between them. Germline assignment: CDR1 LGHNA and CDR2 YSLEER. The CDR3 is 14 amino acids. The CDR3: CASSREWGTGELFF. The CDR3 DNA is TGCGCCAGCAGCCGCGAGTGGGGGACCGGGGAGCTGTTTTTT.

The rearrangement joins TRBV7-9 to TRBJ2-7, with 9 bases identical to TRBD1. The CDR3 runs to 13 residues. Germline-derived CDR1 and CDR2 are SEHNR and FQNEAQ (reference sequence). The V and J ends lost 6 bases and 6 bases, in that order; junction bases with no gene match: 6. The chain's CDR3 is CASRYGTGFEQYF. The CDR3 region has the DNA TGTGCCAGCAGGTACGGGACAGGGTTCGAGCAGTACTTC.

The gene calls are TRBV18 and TRBJ2-1; a weak D match, TRBD1 (6 bases). Germline-derived CDR1 and CDR2 are KGHSH and LQKENI. This CDR3 is 17 amino acids long. Trimming removed 0 bases from V and 6 bases from J, with 18 bases in between. The CDR3 DNA is TGTGCCAGCTCACCACCTGAGCGGAAGGGGGATTTCAATGAGCAGTTCTTC. It encodes CASSPPERKGDFNEQFF.

The chain couples TRBV7-2 to TRBJ1-3, with D uncertain. The CDR3 is 12 residues long. Germline values: CDR1 SGHTA, CDR2 FQGNSA. The V and J ends lost 2 bases and 2 bases respectively, with 1 base between them. CDR3 bases: TGTGCCAGCAGCTTAACTGGAAACACCATATATTTT. Its translation: CASSLTGNTIYF. Combining the CDR3 with reference TRBV7-2 and TRBJ1-3 gives the whole variable domain GAGVSQSPSNKVTEKGKDVELRCDPISGHTALYWYRQSLGQGLEFLIYFQGNSAPDKSGLPSDRFSAERTGGSVSTLTIQRTQQEDSAVYLCASSLTGNTIYFGEGSWLTVV.

This clone has just a few counts. Other DNA variants within this sample encode the same CDR3. CDR3 loop: CSIRTGLNTEAFF. In DNA form, the CDR3 reads TGCAGCATACGGACAGGGTTGAACACTGAAGCTTTCTTT. This chain joins TRBV29-1 and TRBJ1-1; 8 bases fit TRBD1. Trimming took 8 bases from V and 0 from J; bases not matched to a gene: 5. CDR3 length: 13 amino acids. Per germline, CDR1 SQVTM and CDR2 ANQGSEA.

The J gene is TRBJ2-7, the V gene TRBV5-6; D may be TRBD1 (6 bases). This CDR3 region has 14 residues. The germline V gene has CDR1 SGHDT and CDR2 YYEEEE. Between the trimmed V and J ends, which lost 5 bases and 2 bases, there was a span of 14 bases. As DNA, the CDR3 is TGTGCCAGCAGTTACGGGACAATCACCTACGAGCAGTACTTC. Its translation is CASSYGTITYEQYF.

This clone has just a few counts. The rearrangement joins TRBV6-1 to TRBJ2-7, with unresolved D. Germline V gene sequence: CDR1 MNHNS, CDR2 SASEGT. The ends were cut back, 5 bases at V and 0 bases at J, with 11 bases in the middle. The CDR3 loop spans 14 amino acids. CDR3 region: CASSREQSSYEQYF. CDR3 nucleotide sequence: TGTGCCAGCAGTAGGGAACAGAGCTCCTACGAGCAGTACTTC.